The T cell receptor (beta chain) described here comes from a study of naive and memory T cell subsets. Broader study findings: Naive repertoires, especially CD8, held a few larger clonotypes, possibly memory cells re-expressing CD45RA.

The CDR3 contains 19 residues. Germline trimming cut 5 bases from V and 4 bases from J; bases unmatched to any gene: 19. CDR1 and CDR2 (germline): MDHEN, SYDVKM. An equimolar mix of two oligonucleotides served as the beta constant-region primer for TRBC1 and TRBC2. Ligated cDNA was amplified by four rounds of PCR with nested alpha and beta constant-region primers and SP2. TCRdb ran MiXCR on the UMI-ligation and nested PCR reads and lists one entry per CDR3 protein. The repertoire holds about 160,000 distinct CDR3 sequences, roughly 22% seen once, with roughly 0.1% in the top ten. As concerns this clonotype: Its antigen is unidentified.

This receptor was obtained from a human donor in good health. This chain links TRBV28 with TRBJ2-1; 8 bases map to TRBD2. The specimen sequenced was naive CD4+ T cells from blood. CDR3 nucleotides: TGTGCCAGCAGTCGAGGGAGGTTGGGCGGCGGGAGGAAATACAATGAGCAGTTCTTC. Protein sequence: CASSRGRLGGGRKYNEQFF.